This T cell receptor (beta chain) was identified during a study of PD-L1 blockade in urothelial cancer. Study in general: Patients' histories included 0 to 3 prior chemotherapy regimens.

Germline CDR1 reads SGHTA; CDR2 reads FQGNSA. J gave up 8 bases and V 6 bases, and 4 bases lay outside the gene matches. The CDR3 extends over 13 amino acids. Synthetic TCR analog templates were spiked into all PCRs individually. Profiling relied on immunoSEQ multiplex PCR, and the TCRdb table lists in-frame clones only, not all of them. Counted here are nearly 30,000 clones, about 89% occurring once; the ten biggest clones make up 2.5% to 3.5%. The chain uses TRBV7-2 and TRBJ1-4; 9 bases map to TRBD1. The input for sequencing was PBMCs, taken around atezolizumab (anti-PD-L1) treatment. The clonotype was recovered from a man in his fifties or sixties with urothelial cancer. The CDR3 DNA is TGTGCCAGCAGTACAGGGGGCTGGGAAAAACTGTTTTTT. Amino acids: CASSTGGWEKLFF.